Reported below is one TCR beta chain. Trimming stripped 5 bases from V and 1 base from J, with 9 bases between. The germline V gene encodes CDR1 MNHEY and CDR2 SVGAGI. The CDR3 contains 14 residues. This sample is drawn from a study of blood T cell repertoires in COVID-19. The overall study: Specimens from acute and convalescent COVID-19 originated in the United States, Italy and Spain. From T cells, B-cell-depleted T cells, or PBMCs came the material, which was cDNA or gDNA.

Original handling: Cell counts per sample came from amplifying reference gene primers. Assay used: immunoSEQ multiplex PCR; TCRdb lists only in-frame clones, some missing. D and trimming come from the DNA, and the V and J calls and clone size come from that table. The sample shows 150,000 to 170,000 clones, about four fifths of them seen only once. The V and J genes are TRBV6-5 and TRBJ1-5; tentative D call: TRBD1 (5 bases). The source of this sequence is a woman aged 55-70 years with acute or convalescent COVID-19. Sequencing was done on a sample of peripheral blood. The CDR3 region is CASSTTVSNQPQHF. The CDR3 nucleotides are TGTGCCAGCAGTACGACAGTGAGCAATCAGCCCCAGCATTTT.